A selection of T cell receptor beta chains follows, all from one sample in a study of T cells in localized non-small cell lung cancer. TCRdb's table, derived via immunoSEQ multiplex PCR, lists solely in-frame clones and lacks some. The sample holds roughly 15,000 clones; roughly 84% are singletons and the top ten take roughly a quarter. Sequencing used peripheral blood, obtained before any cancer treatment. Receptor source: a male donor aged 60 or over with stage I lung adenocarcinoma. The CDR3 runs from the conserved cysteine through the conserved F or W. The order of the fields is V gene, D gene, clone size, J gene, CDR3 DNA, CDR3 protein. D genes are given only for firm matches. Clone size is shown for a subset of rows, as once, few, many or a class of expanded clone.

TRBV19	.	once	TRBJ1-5	TGTGCCAGTAGTATGCAAGCGAATACCGGACGGTATAGCAATCAGCCCCAGCATTTT	CASSMQANTGRYSNQPQHF
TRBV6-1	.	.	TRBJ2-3	TGTGCCAGCAGTGAAGGCGGGACTTTTGGAGATACGCAGTATTTT	CASSEGGTFGDTQYF
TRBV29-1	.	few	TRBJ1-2	TGCAGCGTTGAAGAAGGGGCTGGCTACACCTTC	CSVEEGAGYTF
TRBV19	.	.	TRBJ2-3	TGTGCCAGTAGTATAGGGCGGATTACAGATACGCAGTATTTT	CASSIGRITDTQYF
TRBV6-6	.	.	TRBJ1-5	TGTGCCAGCAGTTCCCAAGCCGACCAGCCCCAGCATTTT	CASSSQADQPQHF
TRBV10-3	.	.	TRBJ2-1	TGTGCCATCAGTGCTTCCCGGGACCCCTCCTACAATGAGCAGTTCTTC	CAISASRDPSYNEQFF
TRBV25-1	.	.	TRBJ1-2	TGTGCCAGCAGAGCCGGGACAAGAAATGGCTACACCTTC	CASRAGTRNGYTF
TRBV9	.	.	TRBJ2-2	TGTGCCAGCAGCGTAGGGGGCGGATTGGAGACCGGGGAGCTGTTTTTT	CASSVGGGLETGELFF
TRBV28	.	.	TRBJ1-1	TGTGCCAGCAGTGTGGGCACTGAAGCTTTCTTT	CASSVGTEAFF
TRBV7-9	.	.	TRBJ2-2	TGTGCCAGCAGTGGACCGGGACTCATAGTGGAATTGAACACCGGGGAGCTGTTTTTT	CASSGPGLIVELNTGELFF
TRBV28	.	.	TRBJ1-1	TGTGCCAGCGGGAAGAACACTGAAGCTTTCTTT	CASGKNTEAFF
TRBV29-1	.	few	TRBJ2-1	TGCAGCGTTGAGGGAACCCTCGGGATCCATGAGCAGTTCTTC	CSVEGTLGIHEQFF
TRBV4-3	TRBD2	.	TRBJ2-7	TGCGCCAGCAGCCAAGATCGGACTAGCGGGAGCTACGAGCAGTACTTC	CASSQDRTSGSYEQYF
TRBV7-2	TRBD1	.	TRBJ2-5	TGTGCCAGCAGCCCTCAGGGGGTTTGGGAGACCCAGTACTTC	CASSPQGVWETQYF
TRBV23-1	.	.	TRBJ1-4	TGCGCCAGCAGTCGAAGAAGGTCTAATGAAAAACTGTTTTTT	CASSRRRSNEKLFF
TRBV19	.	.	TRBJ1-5	TGTGCCAGTAGTTACGGAGGGCCCAATAGCAATCAGCCCCAGCATTTT	CASSYGGPNSNQPQHF
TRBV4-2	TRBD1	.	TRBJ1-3	TGTGCCAGCAGCCAAGATAGTGGGGGACAGGGGGCCGTTTCTGGAAACACCATATATTTT	CASSQDSGGQGAVSGNTIYF
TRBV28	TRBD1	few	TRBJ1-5	TGTGCCCGCCCACAGGGGATCAATCAGCCCCAGCATTTT	CARPQGINQPQHF
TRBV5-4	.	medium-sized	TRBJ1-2	TGTGCCAGCAGCACGCGGGGGGGCTACACCTTC	CASSTRGGYTF
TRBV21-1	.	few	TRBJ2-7	TGTGCCAGCAGCAAAGAGACAGGAGGTTATAGGGTCTACGAGCAGTACTTC	CASSKETGGYRVYEQYF
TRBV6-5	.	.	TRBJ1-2	TGTGCCAGCAGTTACCCTCCGATGGAGTATGGCTACACCTTC	CASSYPPMEYGYTF
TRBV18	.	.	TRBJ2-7	TGTGCCAGCTCACCGACGGGCGTCGAGCAGTACTTC	CASSPTGVEQYF
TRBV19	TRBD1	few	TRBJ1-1	TGTGCCAGTACCCCGCTCGGGACAGGGGTTACTGAAGCTTTCTTT	CASTPLGTGVTEAFF
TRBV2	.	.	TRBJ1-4	TGTGCCAGCAGTGGGGACATCCGAAGTTATGAAAAACTGTTTTTT	CASSGDIRSYEKLFF
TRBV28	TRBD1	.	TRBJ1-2	TGTGCCAGCAGTCCGACAGGGAGGGTTTATGGCTACACCTTC	CASSPTGRVYGYTF
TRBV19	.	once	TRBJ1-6	TGTGCCAGTAGTGCATCAGGGAATTCACCCCTCCACTTT	CASSASGNSPLHF
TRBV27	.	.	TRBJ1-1	TGTGCCAGCAGTTTATCGGGGGGGGCTTCCCACACTGAAGCTTTCTTT	CASSLSGGASHTEAFF
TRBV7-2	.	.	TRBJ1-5	TGTGCCAGCAGCCTAAGACAGAATCAGCCCCAGCATTTT	CASSLRQNQPQHF
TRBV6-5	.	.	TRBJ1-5	TGTGCCAGCAGTTACAGGGGCAATCAGCCCCAGCATTTT	CASSYRGNQPQHF
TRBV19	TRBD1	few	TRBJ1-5	TGTGCCAGTAGGGTCCAACAGGGGGCCCAACAGCCCCAGCATTTT	CASRVQQGAQQPQHF
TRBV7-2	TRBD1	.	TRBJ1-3	TGTGCCAGCAGCTTAGAAGCGACAGGGGGCCCTGGAAACACCATATATTTT	CASSLEATGGPGNTIYF
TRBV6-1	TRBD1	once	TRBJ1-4	TGTGCCAGCAGTGGTTCCCCAGGGGGACAGCTGACGCGGGAAAAACTGTTTTTT	CASSGSPGGQLTREKLFF